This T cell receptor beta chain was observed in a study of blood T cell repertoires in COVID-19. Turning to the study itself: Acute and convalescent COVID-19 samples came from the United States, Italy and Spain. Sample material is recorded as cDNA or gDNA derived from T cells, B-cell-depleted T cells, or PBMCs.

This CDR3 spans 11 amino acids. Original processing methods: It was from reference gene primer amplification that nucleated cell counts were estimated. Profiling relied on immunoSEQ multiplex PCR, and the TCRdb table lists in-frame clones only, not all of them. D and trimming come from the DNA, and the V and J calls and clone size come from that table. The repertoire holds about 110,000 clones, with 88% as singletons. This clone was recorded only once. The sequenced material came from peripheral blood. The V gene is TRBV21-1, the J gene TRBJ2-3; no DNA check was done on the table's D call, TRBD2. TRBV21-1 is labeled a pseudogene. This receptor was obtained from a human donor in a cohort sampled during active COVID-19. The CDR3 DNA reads TGTGCCAGCAGCATCCCTAGACCGCAGTATTTT. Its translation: CASSIPRPQYF.